These T cell receptor beta chains were read from a single sample in a study of T cell responses to AZD1222 COVID-19 vaccine. Repertoires were generated with immunoSEQ multiplex PCR, while TCRdb's copy carries only in-frame clones and drops some. The sample shows about 92,000 clones, 65% to 90% of them seen only once. The sequences come from peripheral blood, collected on day 0 of AZD1222 vaccination. The receptors were gathered from an adult in good health. Both conserved end residues are part of each CDR3. D genes are given only for firm matches. Where a row states a size, it is once, few, many or the class of an expanded clone; other rows omit it.

j_call: TRBJ2-7; v_call: TRBV10-1; d_call: .; clone_size: .; cdr3_aa: CASSPGPGVYEQYF; cdr3_nt: TGCGCCAGCAGCCCGGGACCAGGGGTCTACGAGCAGTACTTC
j_call: TRBJ1-2; v_call: TRBV19; d_call: .; clone_size: .; cdr3_aa: CASSPAGTGPPYGYTF; cdr3_nt: TGTGCCAGTAGTCCGGCCGGAACCGGACCGCCCTATGGCTACACCTTC
j_call: TRBJ2-7; v_call: TRBV28; d_call: .; clone_size: .; cdr3_aa: CASSVTGGLSYEQYF; cdr3_nt: TGTGCCAGCAGTGTTACTGGCGGGCTATCCTACGAGCAGTACTTC
j_call: TRBJ2-6; v_call: TRBV24-1; d_call: TRBD1; clone_size: .; cdr3_aa: CATSDGGQGSSGANVLTF; cdr3_nt: TGTGCCACCAGTGATGGGGGACAGGGTTCCTCTGGGGCCAACGTCCTGACTTTC
j_call: TRBJ1-4; v_call: TRBV27; d_call: .; clone_size: .; cdr3_aa: CASSLSLATNEKLFF; cdr3_nt: TGTGCCAGCAGTCTGTCCCTGGCAACTAATGAAAAACTGTTTTTT
j_call: TRBJ1-1; v_call: TRBV3-1/TRBV3-2; d_call: .; clone_size: .; cdr3_aa: CASSQVAAGNTEAFF; cdr3_nt: TGTGCCAGCAGCCAAGTAGCGGCCGGGAACACTGAAGCTTTCTTT
j_call: TRBJ1-1; v_call: TRBV24-1; d_call: .; clone_size: .; cdr3_aa: CATSDVDRSEAFF; cdr3_nt: TGTGCCACCAGTGATGTTGACAGGAGTGAAGCTTTCTTT
j_call: TRBJ1-3; v_call: TRBV20-1; d_call: .; clone_size: .; cdr3_aa: CSASLGRGINTIYF; cdr3_nt: TGCAGTGCTAGTTTGGGCAGGGGAATAAACACCATATATTTT
j_call: TRBJ1-5; v_call: TRBV10-3; d_call: .; clone_size: few; cdr3_aa: CAISETGQSNQPQHF; cdr3_nt: TGTGCCATCAGTGAGACTGGACAGAGCAATCAGCCCCAGCATTTT
j_call: TRBJ1-2; v_call: TRBV5-1; d_call: .; clone_size: .; cdr3_aa: CASSLGGNYGYTF; cdr3_nt: TGCGCCAGCAGCTTGGGAGGGAACTATGGCTACACCTTC
j_call: TRBJ2-1; v_call: TRBV6-5; d_call: .; clone_size: .; cdr3_aa: CASTHSQGSVNEQFF; cdr3_nt: TGTGCCAGCACCCACTCCCAGGGATCGGTGAATGAGCAGTTCTTC
j_call: TRBJ1-5; v_call: TRBV29-1; d_call: .; clone_size: .; cdr3_aa: CSVIWGGNQPQHF; cdr3_nt: TGCAGCGTTATTTGGGGGGGCAATCAGCCCCAGCATTTT
j_call: TRBJ1-6; v_call: TRBV3-1/TRBV3-2; d_call: .; clone_size: .; cdr3_aa: CASSQVDRYNSPLHF; cdr3_nt: TGTGCCAGCAGCCAAGTCGACAGATATAATTCACCCCTCCACTTT
j_call: TRBJ2-3; v_call: TRBV30; d_call: TRBD2; clone_size: .; cdr3_aa: CAWSPGLAATQYF; cdr3_nt: TGTGCCTGGAGTCCGGGACTAGCAGCTACGCAGTATTTT
j_call: TRBJ2-5; v_call: TRBV5-6; d_call: .; clone_size: .; cdr3_aa: CASSREVTGQETQYF; cdr3_nt: TGTGCCAGCAGCCGCGAAGTGACGGGCCAAGAGACCCAGTACTTC
j_call: TRBJ1-1; v_call: TRBV11-1; d_call: TRBD1; clone_size: .; cdr3_aa: CASSSGDRTEAFF; cdr3_nt: TGTGCCAGCAGCTCCGGGGACAGAACTGAAGCTTTCTTT
j_call: TRBJ2-1; v_call: TRBV30; d_call: TRBD2; clone_size: .; cdr3_aa: CACGYGGGSYNEQFF; cdr3_nt: TGTGCCTGCGGATATGGCGGGGGGTCCTACAATGAGCAGTTCTTC
j_call: TRBJ2-1; v_call: TRBV19; d_call: TRBD2; clone_size: .; cdr3_aa: CASSSWTSSYNEQFF; cdr3_nt: TGTGCCAGTAGTTCCTGGACTAGTTCCTACAATGAGCAGTTCTTC
j_call: TRBJ1-5; v_call: TRBV2; d_call: .; clone_size: .; cdr3_aa: CASSFGGSGNQPQHF; cdr3_nt: TGTGCCAGCAGTTTTGGGGGTAGCGGCAATCAGCCCCAGCATTTT
j_call: TRBJ1-2; v_call: TRBV6-5; d_call: .; clone_size: .; cdr3_aa: CASSYSGRGPNYGYTF; cdr3_nt: TGTGCCAGCAGTTACTCTGGCAGGGGCCCTAACTATGGCTACACCTTC
j_call: TRBJ2-2; v_call: TRBV6-5; d_call: TRBD1; clone_size: .; cdr3_aa: CASRGTGATGELFF; cdr3_nt: TGTGCCAGCAGGGGGACAGGGGCCACCGGGGAGCTGTTTTTT
j_call: TRBJ2-3; v_call: TRBV15; d_call: TRBD2; clone_size: .; cdr3_aa: CATSRDRSGGPSTDTQYF; cdr3_nt: TGTGCCACCAGCAGAGATCGGAGCGGGGGGCCAAGCACAGATACGCAGTATTTT
j_call: TRBJ2-3; v_call: TRBV29-1; d_call: .; clone_size: few; cdr3_aa: CSGQEGLPAADTQYF; cdr3_nt: TGCAGCGGACAGGAGGGCCTCCCGGCAGCAGATACGCAGTATTTT
j_call: TRBJ2-3; v_call: TRBV10-1; d_call: .; clone_size: .; cdr3_aa: CASSEVKSTDTQYF; cdr3_nt: TGCGCCAGCAGTGAAGTGAAGAGCACAGATACGCAGTATTTT
j_call: TRBJ1-5; v_call: TRBV30; d_call: .; clone_size: .; cdr3_aa: CAWSRGGRQPQHF; cdr3_nt: TGTGCCTGGAGTCGAGGGGGGCGCCAGCCCCAGCATTTT
j_call: TRBJ1-1; v_call: TRBV30; d_call: TRBD1; clone_size: once; cdr3_aa: CAWNRGREGNTEAFF; cdr3_nt: TGTGCCTGGAACAGGGGGCGAGAAGGGAACACTGAAGCTTTCTTT
j_call: TRBJ2-1; v_call: TRBV13; d_call: TRBD2; clone_size: .; cdr3_aa: CASSTPRLAGEAEQFF; cdr3_nt: TGTGCCAGCAGCACCCCTCGACTAGCGGGAGAGGCTGAGCAGTTCTTC
j_call: TRBJ2-2; v_call: TRBV7-2; d_call: TRBD2; clone_size: .; cdr3_aa: CASSLLTSADGELFF; cdr3_nt: TGTGCCAGCAGCTTGCTCACTAGCGCCGACGGGGAGCTGTTTTTT
j_call: TRBJ1-2; v_call: TRBV30; d_call: .; clone_size: once; cdr3_aa: CACFIRDNYGYTF; cdr3_nt: TGTGCCTGCTTTATAAGGGATAACTATGGCTACACCTTC
j_call: TRBJ2-5; v_call: TRBV20-1; d_call: TRBD2; clone_size: .; cdr3_aa: CSASSPSGGAVETQYF; cdr3_nt: TGCAGTGCTAGTTCCCCTAGCGGGGGGGCGGTAGAGACCCAGTACTTC
j_call: TRBJ1-1; v_call: TRBV5-1; d_call: .; clone_size: .; cdr3_aa: CASSLASSLGRTEAFF; cdr3_nt: TGCGCCAGCAGCTTGGCCAGTTCCTTAGGGAGAACTGAAGCTTTCTTT
j_call: TRBJ2-7; v_call: TRBV5-1; d_call: .; clone_size: .; cdr3_aa: CASSLSRSGEQYF; cdr3_nt: TGCGCCAGCAGCTTGAGTAGGTCGGGCGAGCAGTACTTC
j_call: TRBJ1-6; v_call: TRBV19; d_call: TRBD1; clone_size: once; cdr3_aa: CASSWRTGESPLHF; cdr3_nt: TGTGCCAGTAGTTGGAGGACAGGTGAATCACCCCTCCACTTT